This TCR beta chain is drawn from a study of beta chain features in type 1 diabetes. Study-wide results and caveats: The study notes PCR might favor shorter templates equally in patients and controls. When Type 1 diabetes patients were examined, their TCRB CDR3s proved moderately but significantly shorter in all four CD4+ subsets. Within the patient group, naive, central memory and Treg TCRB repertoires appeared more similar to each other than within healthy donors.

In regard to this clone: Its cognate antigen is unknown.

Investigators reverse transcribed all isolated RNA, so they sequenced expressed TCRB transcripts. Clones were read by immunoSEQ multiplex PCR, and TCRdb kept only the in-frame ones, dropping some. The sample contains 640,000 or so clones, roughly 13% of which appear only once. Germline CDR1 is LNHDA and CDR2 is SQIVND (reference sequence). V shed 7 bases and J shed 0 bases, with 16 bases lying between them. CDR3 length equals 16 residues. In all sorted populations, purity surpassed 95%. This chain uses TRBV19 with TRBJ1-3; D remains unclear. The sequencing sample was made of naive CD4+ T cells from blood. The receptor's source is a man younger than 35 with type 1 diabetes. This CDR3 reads CASIGSRRSSGNTIYF. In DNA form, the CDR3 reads TGTGCCAGTATAGGGAGCAGACGCAGCTCTGGAAACACCATATATTTT.